Below are 25 T cell receptor beta chains sequenced from a single sample in a study of blood T cell repertoires in COVID-19. Only in-frame clones appear in the TCRdb table, and some are missing; sequencing was by immunoSEQ multiplex PCR. The data contain a few hundred thousand clones, over 75% of them seen just once; the ten biggest clones take up 1.4% to 1.5%. The sequenced sample was PBMCs or T cells enriched from blood (not recorded which). The source is a woman between 18 and 29 years old who had been exposed to COVID-19.

The rearrangement links TRBV6-4 to TRBJ2-3; 7 bases line up with TRBD1. V dropped 3 bases and J dropped 10; count of bases not matched to a gene: 4. This CDR3 comprises 12 residues. CDR1 MRHNA and CDR2 SNTAGT come from the germline V gene. In nucleotides, the CDR3 is TGTGCCAGCAGTGAATCTCAGGGGGCGCAGTATTTT. This encodes CASSESQGAQYF.

This chain joins TRBV12-3 or TRBV12-4 and TRBJ1-2; D remains unclear. V was pared by 6 bases and J by 7 bases, with 15 bases between. The CDR3 loop spans 13 amino acids. CDR3 region: CASSPGSGFGYTF. For the CDR3, the DNA is TGTGCCAGCAGCCCGGGGTCGGGATTTGGCTACACCTTC.

The chain couples TRBV28 to TRBJ1-2, with a tentative D call TRBD1 (5 bases). CDR3 length: 14 amino acids. Trimming left V 7 bases short and J 0 bases short, with 12 bases between. CDR1 is MDHEN and CDR2 is SYDVKM in the germline V gene. The CDR3 protein is CASTLDSPNYGYTF. The CDR3 nucleotides read TGTGCCAGCACCCTCGACAGCCCTAACTATGGCTACACCTTC.

The V gene is TRBV29-1, the J gene TRBJ2-1; 8 bases fit TRBD2. The junction had 12 bases not matched to a gene; V was cut back by 1 base and J by 7 bases. The CDR3 contains 16 residues. Germline loops: CDR1 SQVTM, CDR2 ANQGSEA. CDR3 amino acids: CSVEGLRSGSLNEQFF. The CDR3 region has the DNA TGCAGCGTTGAAGGGTTGAGGAGCGGGAGTCTTAATGAGCAGTTCTTC.

The rearrangement uses TRBV2 and TRBJ1-2; D uncertain. The V end lost 8 bases, the J end lost 2 bases, and 24 bases lay between the germline ends. Germline CDR1 is SNHLY and CDR2 is FYNNEI. The CDR3 is 17 amino acids. The CDR3 DNA is TGTGCCAGCCTATCATCGCAAGTCACGGTGAGGAACTATGGCTACACCTTC. Protein product: CASLSSQVTVRNYGYTF.

The genes are TRBV5-1 and TRBJ1-6, with 8 bases lining up with TRBD1. Germline V gives CDR1 SGHRS, CDR2 YFSETQ. V dropped 5 bases and J dropped 9; count of bases not matched to a gene: 13. CDR3 length: 16 amino acids. The CDR3 loop is CASRETGVEMGSPLHF. The DNA of the CDR3 is TGCGCCAGCAGGGAGACAGGGGTTGAGATGGGTTCACCCCTCCACTTT.

V is TRBV18 and J is TRBJ1-1, with 7 bases matching TRBD1. The germline CDR1 and CDR2 sequences are KGHSH and LQKENI. The ends lost 6 bases at V and 4 bases at J; junction bases unmatched: 8. The CDR3 extends over 14 amino acids. CDR3 in amino acids: CASSFRQGITEAFF. CDR3 in DNA: TGTGCCAGCTCCTTCCGACAGGGAATCACTGAAGCTTTCTTT. The entire variable domain, with the rest obtained from reference TRBV18 and TRBJ1-1, is as follows: NAGVMQNPRHLVRRRGQEARLRCSPMKGHSHVYWYRQLPEEGLKFMVYLQKENIIDESGMPKERFSAEFPKEGPSILRIQQVVRGDSAAYFCASSFRQGITEAFFGQGTRLTVV.

This clone occurred a few times. This rearrangement joins TRBV7-2 to TRBJ1-2; 8 positions agree with TRBD1. There are 15 residues in the CDR3. J lost 2 bases, V lost 1 base, and 3 bases had no gene match. Germline lookup yields CDR1 SGHTA and CDR2 FQGNSA. CDR3 loop: CASSLGRGRNYGYTF. The CDR3 DNA reads as TGTGCCAGCAGCTTAGGCAGGGGGCGGAACTATGGCTACACCTTC.

This sequence joins TRBV6-5 and TRBJ1-5; D is possibly TRBD1 (6 bases). V dropped 8 bases and J dropped 3 bases, with 11 bases sitting between them. Germline assignment: CDR1 MNHEY and CDR2 SVGAGI. This CDR3 is 13 amino acids long. The CDR3 loop is CASSGQPNQPQHF. Written as DNA, the CDR3 is TGTGCCAGCTCCGGACAGCCCAATCAGCCCCAGCATTTT.

There are a few counts of this clone. The chain joins TRBV19 to TRBJ2-7, with D perhaps TRBD1 (5 bases). The CDR3 consists of 15 residues. The germline CDR1 and CDR2 sequences are LNHDA and SQIVND (reference sequence). Trimming shortened V by 6 bases and J by 1 base, and 16 bases separated the two germline ends. The CDR3 here is CASRSLGASSYEQYF. DNA of the CDR3: TGTGCCAGTAGATCCTTAGGGGCTAGTTCCTACGAGCAGTACTTC.

V gene TRBV7-8 combines with J gene TRBJ1-4; 12 nucleotides align to TRBD1. This CDR3 has 16 amino acids. V was clipped by 5 bases and J by 8 bases; unmatched bases: 9. Germline CDR1 reads SGHVS; CDR2 reads FQNEAQ. CDR3 sequence reads: CASSQGTGGVGEKLFF. The CDR3 DNA is TGTGCCAGCAGCCAAGGGACAGGGGGCGTTGGGGAAAAACTGTTTTTT.

This chain connects TRBV5-1 to TRBJ1-2, with TRBD1 matching over 8 bases. Germline V gene lookup returns CDR1 SGHRS and CDR2 YFSETQ. J lost 8 bases, V lost 0 bases, and 9 bases had no gene match. The CDR3 is 15 amino acids. The CDR3: CASSLVPGGLDGYTF. CDR3 nucleotide sequence: TGCGCCAGCAGCTTGGTTCCAGGGGGCTTGGACGGCTACACCTTC.

The chain links TRBV6-2 or TRBV6-3 to TRBJ2-1, with D possibly TRBD1 on 5 matching bases. The length of the CDR3 is 14 residues. Trimming pared 2 bases from V and 3 bases from J, leaving 8 bases between. The V gene's germline CDR1 is MNHEY and CDR2 SVGEGT. The CDR3 DNA sequence: TGTGCCAGCAGTTACCTGGACAACTACAATGAGCAGTTCTTC. Amino acid sequence: CASSYLDNYNEQFF.

The genes are TRBV11-2 and TRBJ1-1; TRBD1 agrees at 8 bases. The V gene's germline CDR1 is SGHAT and CDR2 FQNNGV. V shed 0 bases, J shed 0 bases, and the junction held 3 bases outside the gene matches. CDR3 length: 16 residues. CDR3 bases: TGTGCCAGCAGCTTAGAGGGACAGGCCATGAACACTGAAGCTTTCTTT. The encoded protein is CASSLEGQAMNTEAFF.

Of note for this clone: The final CDR3 position lacks the conserved phenylalanine or tryptophan, pointing to a likely read error. The DNA is omitted, as the CDR3 cannot be located on it reliably, and the CDR3 follows TCRdb's listing. V usage is TRBV5-6 and J usage is TRBJ2-3; TRBD2 was called by the table and not checked on the DNA. Germline V gene sequence: CDR1 SGHDT, CDR2 YYEEEE. Termini included, the CDR3 measures 12 amino acids. The CDR3 loop reads CASSSTGLESVL.

Here the CDR3 DNA reads TGTGCCAGCAGAAAACCAGGGAACACTGAAGCTTTCTTT. Its translation is CASRKPGNTEAFF. The chain couples TRBV6-6 to TRBJ1-1; D is unclear. The CDR3 spans 13 residues. The V gene lost 6 bases and the J gene lost 1 base, with 9 bases spanning the gap. Looked up from germline, CDR1 is MNHNY and CDR2 is SVGAGI (reference sequence).

This chain joins TRBV28 and TRBJ1-2; 7 positions match TRBD1. The CDR3 runs 15 residues. V was pared by 5 bases and J by 3 bases, with 9 bases of the junction left unmatched. The germline V gene encodes CDR1 MDHEN and CDR2 SYDVKM. This CDR3 reads CASSPGGREHYGYTF. The CDR3 DNA follows: TGTGCCAGCAGTCCAGGGGGGAGAGAGCACTATGGCTACACCTTC.

This clone was seen more than once but under ten times. The CDR3 region has the DNA TGTGCCAGCACCAGAGACAGGGTCACCTATGGCTACACCTTC. It codes for CASTRDRVTYGYTF. J is TRBJ1-2 and V is TRBV28; 7 bases are shared with TRBD1. The CDR3 is 14 amino acids. Germline loops: CDR1 MDHEN, CDR2 SYDVKM. With V trimmed by 7 bases and J by 4 bases, 9 bases remained unmatched.

This chain connects TRBV5-8 to TRBJ1-2, with TRBD1 matching 7 bases. The ends lost 1 base at V and 9 bases at J; junction bases unmatched: 9. The CDR3 is 14 residues long. Germline-derived CDR1 and CDR2 are SGHTS and YDEGEE. CDR3 sequence reads: CASSLNRGTDRYTF. Here the CDR3 DNA reads TGTGCCAGCAGCTTGAACAGGGGAACCGATCGCTACACCTTC. The whole variable domain, remainder taken from reference TRBV5-8 and TRBJ1-2, is EAGVTQSPTHLIKTRGQQATLRCSPISGHTSVYWYQQALGLGLQFLLWYDEGEERNRGNFPPRFSGRQFPNYSSELNVNALELEDSALYLCASSLNRGTDRYTFGSGTRLTVV.

CDR3 protein: CASSREVAELYEQYF. CDR3 DNA sequence: TGCGCCAGCAGCCGGGAGGTAGCGGAACTCTACGAGCAGTACTTC. The J gene is TRBJ2-7, the V gene TRBV5-1, with 7 bases aligning to TRBD2. The CDR3 has 15 residues. Germline CDR1 and CDR2: SGHRS and YFSETQ. The junction had 10 bases not matched to a gene; V was cut back by 4 bases and J by 3 bases. The full variable domain, its missing parts supplied by reference TRBV5-1 and TRBJ2-7, is KAGVTQTPRYLIKTRGQQVTLSCSPISGHRSVSWYQQTPGQGLQFLFEYFSETQRNKGNFPGRFSGRQFSNSRSEMNVSTLELGDSALYLCASSREVAELYEQYFGPGTRLTVT.

DNA of the CDR3: TGTGCCACCAGTGACCCTGGGACAGGGGCAGAGACCCAGTACTTC. Its translation: CATSDPGTGAETQYF. V gene TRBV24-1 combines with J gene TRBJ2-5, with 10 nucleotides matching TRBD1. The V and J ends lost 4 bases and 4 bases, in that order; junction bases with no gene match: 5. Germline CDR1 reads KGHDR; CDR2 reads SFDVKD. The CDR3 sequence is 15 residues long.

This clone was observed a single time. The chain has TRBV5-1 and TRBJ1-5; maybe TRBD1 (6 bases). The germline V gene encodes CDR1 SGHRS and CDR2 YFSETQ. V lost 0 bases to trimming and J lost 2 bases, with 9 bases between them. The CDR3 totals 15 residues. The CDR3 loop reads CASSLEGVGNQPQHF. DNA for the CDR3: TGCGCCAGCAGCTTGGAGGGGGTAGGCAATCAGCCCCAGCATTTT.

This chain joins TRBV7-6 and TRBJ2-7; D is unclear. This CDR3 comprises 16 residues. Germline V gives CDR1 SGHVS, CDR2 FNYEAQ. V lost 5 bases and J lost 5, with 22 bases in between. Here the CDR3 reads CASSPSVVQPTNEQYF. The DNA of the CDR3 is TGTGCCAGCAGCCCCTCCGTCGTGCAGCCAACTAACGAGCAGTACTTC.

The chain has TRBV28 and TRBJ1-1; D is unresolved. V shed 3 bases and J shed 3 bases, with 14 bases lying between them. The CDR3 spans 15 residues. The germline gives CDR1 MDHEN, CDR2 SYDVKM. In DNA, the CDR3 is TGTGCCAGCAGTTTCCCCCCGGAGGAGGACACTGAAGCTTTCTTT. The encoded protein is CASSFPPEEDTEAFF.

This chain connects TRBV6-5 to TRBJ1-2; the match to TRBD1 covers 7 bases. Germline-derived CDR1 and CDR2 are MNHEY and SVGAGI. This CDR3 is built from 15 residues. The ends lost 0 bases at V and 6 bases at J; junction bases unmatched: 7. The DNA for the CDR3 is TGTGCCAGCAGTTACTCCGCCGGGCAGGGGGATGGCTACACCTTC. Protein sequence: CASSYSAGQGDGYTF.